The clone carrying this T cell receptor (beta chain) showed up many times. The study based diagnoses on clinical symptoms, serum thyroxine and TRAb, thyroid ultrasound and orbital computed tomography. The data were taken from a study of T cells in Graves' hyperthyroidism and ophthalmopathy. Overall study: Any treatment followed the collection of peripheral blood at initial diagnosis.

RNA transcripts gave rise to amplified TCR beta CDR3 regions. HTBI primers were employed in a first-round RT-PCR of the TCR CDR3. Via MiXCR, TCRdb re-called the multiplex PCR reads, giving one row per CDR3 protein. The sample has 400,000 to 450,000 distinct CDR3 sequences, over 12% seen once. The CDR3 is 15 amino acids. V was pared by 6 bases and J by 3 bases, with 17 bases between. Germline V lookup: CDR1 SEHNR, CDR2 FQNEAQ (reference sequence). V usage is TRBV7-9 and J usage is TRBJ2-5; D is perhaps TRBD2 (6 bases). This TCR came from a man between 18 and 29 years old with Graves' ophthalmopathy. The sequenced sample was blood. CDR3 bases: TGTGCCAGCAGACTCCGGTATAGCGGAAAAGAGACCCAGTACTTC. Protein sequence: CASRLRYSGKETQYF.